This section outlines one T cell receptor (beta chain) sequence together with its context. The table lists this clonotype with many counts. Its antigen remains undetermined. One base away there is no much larger clone; base qualities are not given. Libraries came from 5' RACE. Sequencing took place on an Illumina HiSeq 2500. A second PCR of about 7 to 12 cycles was run with a J-beta primer mix and a sample-barcoded 5' primer. A template-switch 5' adaptor carrying 12 random nucleotides introduced a unique molecular identifier onto each TCR beta cDNA molecule. Each sample yielded at least 2.5 million CDR3-containing paired-end reads. First-strand cDNA synthesis was performed from all RNA using the Mint cDNA synthesis kit, with priming by a TRBC-specific oligonucleotide. Following uracil-DNA glycosylase treatment, all cDNA underwent a first 18-cycle PCR with the universal primers M1SS and BC2_uni_R. Per the authors' processing: For normalization, 1 million high-quality reads were randomly selected from each sample, with every read carrying a distinct molecular identifier. Instead of being binned into consensus sequences, reads with shared molecular identifiers were discarded. CDR3 identification, clonotype clustering and error correction used MiTCR with a Q25 quality threshold and the strictest error-elimination algorithm. A nonparametric unseen species model with Euler transformation was used to estimate lower-bound total TCR beta diversity. The public reads were run again by TCRdb, first through fastp at Q25 and then through MiXCR, and only productive beta chains were kept. Every distinct CDR3 protein forms one entry, paired with its most common genes and DNA. None of the V and J calls come from the authors' own analysis; TCRdb made them. The sample has 600,000 or so distinct CDR3 sequences on record, over 20% of them singletons. The ten largest clones add up to roughly 3.9% of the sample.

Donors were 40 or so systemically healthy Caucasian individuals from Russia aged roughly 6 to 90 years. Each donor gave ten milliliters of peripheral blood, collected into EDTA-treated Vacutainer tubes. Ficoll-Paque density-gradient centrifugation was used to isolate PBMCs, with at least 6 million obtained per sample. Trizol reagent was used to extract total RNA from the PBMCs, yielding at least 6 micrograms per sample. The percentages of naive CD45RAhigh/CD27high T cells were determined by flow cytometry on a PBMC aliquot from every donor. The data derive from a study of blood T cells in healthy people across ages (dated by TCRdb to 2014 to 2015). Regarding the study in general: In model experiments, template switching captured roughly one uniquely barcoded TCR beta cDNA molecule for every two T cells. For two donors (one aged 18 to 29 and one aged 80 or older), the study analyzed two additional independent replicas of 1 million unique cDNA reads from the same blood draw. Donors were grouped into four age groups: young (average approximately 16 years), middle-aged (under 40), aged (approximately 67) and long-lived (over 80). Using deep sequencing normalized with unique cDNA molecular identifiers, the study measured how TCR beta repertoire diversity changes with age. To avoid experimental bias, donors of different ages were distributed randomly across sequencing lanes. The paper's findings and limits, for the study overall: Bulk unsorted PBMC profiling prevented conclusive comparison of naive and antigen-experienced compartments. Estimates of total diversity based on one million sequenced T cells were regarded as lower bounds and as underestimates. There was a strong correlation between observed TCR beta diversity and the percentage of naive T cells measured by flow cytometry. Compared with the aged group, more naive CD4+ T cells, fewer expanded clones and increased TCR diversity were shown by the long-lived group, suggesting age selection. Because donor CMV infection status was unknown, age-related changes in expanded clonotypes were potentially confounded. Observed TCR beta diversity per million T cells fell roughly linearly with age, and a significant reduction was already apparent by age roughly 40.

V loses 3 bases of germline sequence and J loses 7 bases, and the interval between the two ends is 15 bases. The germline V gene sets CDR1 to LGHNA and CDR2 to YNFKEQ. The CDR3 starts with the cysteine, ends with the phenylalanine, and has 14 residues. The entry retains the CDR3 DNA only, 42 bases that are in frame from base 1. This clonotype was sampled from an older man in good health. The chain is encoded by TRBV4-2 joined to TRBJ2-5, with the D gene possibly TRBD1 or TRBD2, each one fitting 5 bases. Sequencing was carried out using blood. The CDR3 protein sequence reads: CASSQGRERGTQYF. The DNA reads TGTGCCAGCAGCCAGGGCAGGGAGCGAGGGACCCAGTACTTC.